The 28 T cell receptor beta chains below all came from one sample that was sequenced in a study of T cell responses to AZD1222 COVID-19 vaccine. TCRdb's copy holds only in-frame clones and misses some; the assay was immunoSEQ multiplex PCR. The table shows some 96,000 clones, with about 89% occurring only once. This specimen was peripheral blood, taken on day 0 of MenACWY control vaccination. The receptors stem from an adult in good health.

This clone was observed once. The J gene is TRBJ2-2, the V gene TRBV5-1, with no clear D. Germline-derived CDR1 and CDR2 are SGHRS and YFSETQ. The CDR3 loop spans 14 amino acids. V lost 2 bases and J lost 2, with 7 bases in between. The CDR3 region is CASSFTTNTGELFF. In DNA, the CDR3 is TGCGCCAGCAGCTTCACGACTAACACCGGGGAGCTGTTTTTT.

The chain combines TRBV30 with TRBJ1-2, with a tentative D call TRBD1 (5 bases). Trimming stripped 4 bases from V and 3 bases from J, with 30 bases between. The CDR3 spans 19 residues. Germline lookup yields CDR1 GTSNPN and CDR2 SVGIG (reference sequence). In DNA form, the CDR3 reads TGTGCCTGGACCCGCGACCACGGGGGGTCAACTCTATCATACTATGGCTACACCTTC. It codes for CAWTRDHGGSTLSYYGYTF. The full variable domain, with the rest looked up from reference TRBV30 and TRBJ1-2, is SQTIHQWPATLVQPVGSPLSLECTVEGTSNPNLYWYRQAAGRGLQLLFYSVGIGQISSEVPQNLSASRPQDRQFILSSKKLLLSDSGFYLCAWTRDHGGSTLSYYGYTFGSGTRLTVV.

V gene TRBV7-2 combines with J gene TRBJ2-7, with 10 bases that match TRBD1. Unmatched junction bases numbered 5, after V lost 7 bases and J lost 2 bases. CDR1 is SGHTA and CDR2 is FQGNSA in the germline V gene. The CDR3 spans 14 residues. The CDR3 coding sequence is TGTGCCAGCACCTGGACAGGGGGGACCTACGAGCAGTACTTC. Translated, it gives CASTWTGGTYEQYF.

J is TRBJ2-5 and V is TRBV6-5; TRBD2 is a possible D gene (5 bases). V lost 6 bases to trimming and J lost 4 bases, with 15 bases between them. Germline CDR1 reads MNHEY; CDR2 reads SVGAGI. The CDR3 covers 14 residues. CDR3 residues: CASRTVTSGETQYF. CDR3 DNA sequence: TGTGCCAGCAGAACCGTGACGAGCGGAGAGACCCAGTACTTC.

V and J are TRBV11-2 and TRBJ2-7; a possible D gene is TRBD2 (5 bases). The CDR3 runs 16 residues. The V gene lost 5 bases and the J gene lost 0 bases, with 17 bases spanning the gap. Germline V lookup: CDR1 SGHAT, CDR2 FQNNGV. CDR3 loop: CASSRGGGASSYEQYF. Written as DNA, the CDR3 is TGTGCCAGCAGCCGGGGTGGCGGAGCCAGCTCCTACGAGCAGTACTTC.

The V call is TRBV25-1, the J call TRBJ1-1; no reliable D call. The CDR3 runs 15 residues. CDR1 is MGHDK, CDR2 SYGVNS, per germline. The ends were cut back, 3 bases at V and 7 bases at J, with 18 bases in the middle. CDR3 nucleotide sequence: TGTGCCAGCAGTGACTCCCTCGGACCCAAGGGTGAAGCTTTCTTT. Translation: CASSDSLGPKGEAFF.

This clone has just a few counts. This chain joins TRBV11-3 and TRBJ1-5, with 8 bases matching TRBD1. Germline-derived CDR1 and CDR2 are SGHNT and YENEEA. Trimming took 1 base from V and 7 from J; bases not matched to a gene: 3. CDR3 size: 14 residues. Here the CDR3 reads CASSLGQGWQPQHF. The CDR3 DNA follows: TGTGCCAGCAGCTTAGGACAGGGGTGGCAGCCCCAGCATTTT.

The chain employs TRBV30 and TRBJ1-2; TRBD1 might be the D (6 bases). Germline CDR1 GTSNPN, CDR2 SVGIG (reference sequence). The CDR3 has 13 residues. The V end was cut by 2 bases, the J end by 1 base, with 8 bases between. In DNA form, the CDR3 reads TGTGCCTGGAGTACGGGACATAACTATGGCTACACCTTC. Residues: CAWSTGHNYGYTF.

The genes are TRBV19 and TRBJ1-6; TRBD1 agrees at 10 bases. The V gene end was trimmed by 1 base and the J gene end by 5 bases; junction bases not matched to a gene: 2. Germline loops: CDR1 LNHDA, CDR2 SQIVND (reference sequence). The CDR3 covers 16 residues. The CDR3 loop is CASSIGQGADNSPLHF. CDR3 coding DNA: TGTGCCAGTAGTATAGGACAGGGGGCAGATAATTCACCCCTCCACTTT.

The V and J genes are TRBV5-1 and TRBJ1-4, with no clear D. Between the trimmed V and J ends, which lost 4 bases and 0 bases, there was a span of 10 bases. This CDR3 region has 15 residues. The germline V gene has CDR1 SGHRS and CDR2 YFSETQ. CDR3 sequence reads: CASSDERATNEKLFF. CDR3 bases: TGCGCCAGCAGCGACGAACGAGCAACTAATGAAAAACTGTTTTTT.

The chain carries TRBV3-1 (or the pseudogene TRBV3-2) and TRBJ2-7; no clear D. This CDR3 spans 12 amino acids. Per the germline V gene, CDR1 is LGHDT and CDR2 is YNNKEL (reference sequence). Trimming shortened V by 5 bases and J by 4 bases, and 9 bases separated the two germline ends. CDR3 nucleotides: TGTGCCAGCAGCTTCGATTTTTACGAGCAGTACTTC. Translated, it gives CASSFDFYEQYF.

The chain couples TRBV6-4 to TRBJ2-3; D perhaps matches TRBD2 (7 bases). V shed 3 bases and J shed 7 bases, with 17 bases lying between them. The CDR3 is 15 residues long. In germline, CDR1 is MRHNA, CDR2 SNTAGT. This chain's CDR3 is CASSEGASGRYTQYF. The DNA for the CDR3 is TGTGCCAGCAGTGAGGGGGCTAGCGGCCGTTATACGCAGTATTTT.

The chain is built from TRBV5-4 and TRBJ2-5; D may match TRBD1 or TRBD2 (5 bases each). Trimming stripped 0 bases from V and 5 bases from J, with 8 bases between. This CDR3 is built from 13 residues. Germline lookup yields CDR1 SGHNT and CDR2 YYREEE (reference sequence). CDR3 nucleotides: TGTGCCAGCAGCTTGGATGGGGGTGAGACCCAGTACTTC. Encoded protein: CASSLDGGETQYF.

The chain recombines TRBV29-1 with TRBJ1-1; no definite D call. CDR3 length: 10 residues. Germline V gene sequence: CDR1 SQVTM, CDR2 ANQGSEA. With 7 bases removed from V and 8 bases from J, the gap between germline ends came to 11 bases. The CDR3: CSGGQLEAFF. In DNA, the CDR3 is TGCAGCGGTGGGCAACTGGAAGCTTTCTTT.

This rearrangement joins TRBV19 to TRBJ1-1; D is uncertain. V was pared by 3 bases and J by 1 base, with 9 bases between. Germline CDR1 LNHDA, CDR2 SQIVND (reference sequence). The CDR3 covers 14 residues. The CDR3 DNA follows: TGTGCCAGTAGTATGGGGATGAGGAACACTGAAGCTTTCTTT. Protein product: CASSMGMRNTEAFF. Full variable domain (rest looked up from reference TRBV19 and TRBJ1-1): DGGITQSPKYLFRKEGQNVTLSCEQNLNHDAMYWYRQDPGQGLRLIYYSQIVNDFQKGDIAEGYSVSREKKESFPLTVTSAQKNPTAFYLCASSMGMRNTEAFFGQGTRLTVV.

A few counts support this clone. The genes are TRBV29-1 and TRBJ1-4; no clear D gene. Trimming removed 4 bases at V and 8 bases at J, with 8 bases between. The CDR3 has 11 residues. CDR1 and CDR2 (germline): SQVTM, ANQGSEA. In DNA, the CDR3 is TGCAGCGTTGTTGTACGCGAAAAACTGTTTTTT. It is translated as CSVVVREKLFF.

The CDR3 spells CASSLGGSLHEQYF. The CDR3, as DNA: TGTGCCAGCAGTTTAGGGGGGAGTCTCCACGAGCAGTACTTC. V usage is TRBV28 and J usage is TRBJ2-7, with D tentatively TRBD2 (6 bases). This CDR3 region has 14 residues. The V gene lost 2 bases and the J gene lost 5 bases, with 13 bases spanning the gap. Germline V gives CDR1 MDHEN, CDR2 SYDVKM.

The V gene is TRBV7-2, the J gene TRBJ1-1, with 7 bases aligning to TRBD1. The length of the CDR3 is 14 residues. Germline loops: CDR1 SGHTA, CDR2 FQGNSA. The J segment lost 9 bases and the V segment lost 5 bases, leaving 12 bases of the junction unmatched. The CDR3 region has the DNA TGTGCCAGCAGCCCCACAGGGGCGCCGACTCAAGCTTTCTTT. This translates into CASSPTGAPTQAFF.

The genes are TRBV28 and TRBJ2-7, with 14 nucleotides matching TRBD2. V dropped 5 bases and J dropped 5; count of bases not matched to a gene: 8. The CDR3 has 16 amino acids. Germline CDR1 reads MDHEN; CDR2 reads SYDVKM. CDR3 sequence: CASSNPGLAGVHEQYF. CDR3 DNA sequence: TGTGCCAGCAGTAACCCGGGACTAGCGGGGGTTCACGAGCAGTACTTC.

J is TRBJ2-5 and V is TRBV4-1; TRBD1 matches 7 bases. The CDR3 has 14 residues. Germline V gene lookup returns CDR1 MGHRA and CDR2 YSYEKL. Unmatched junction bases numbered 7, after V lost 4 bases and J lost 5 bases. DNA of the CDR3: TGCGCCAGCAGCCTTACAGGGGAGTTGGAGACCCAGTACTTC. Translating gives CASSLTGELETQYF.

The CDR3 nucleotides are TGTGCCAGCGGAGAGGTAGGGTTTTGGCAGTACTTC. Translated, it gives CASGEVGFWQYF. The chain is built from TRBV7-9 and TRBJ2-7; D remains ambiguous. V lost 8 bases, J lost 9 bases, and 17 bases lay in between. This CDR3 is 12 amino acids long. In germline, CDR1 is SEHNR, CDR2 FQNEAQ (reference sequence).

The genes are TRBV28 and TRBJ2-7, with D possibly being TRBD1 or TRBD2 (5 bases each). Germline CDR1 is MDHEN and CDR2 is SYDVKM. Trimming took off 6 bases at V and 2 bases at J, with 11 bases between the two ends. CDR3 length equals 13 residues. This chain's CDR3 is CASRLGAAYEQYF. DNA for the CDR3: TGTGCCAGCAGACTCGGGGCAGCCTACGAGCAGTACTTC.

DNA of the CDR3: TGTGCCAGCAGCCGCCTAGGGGTGACCTACAATGAGCAGTTCTTC. It yields the protein CASSRLGVTYNEQFF. This chain connects TRBV6-6 to TRBJ2-1, with D perhaps matching TRBD1 (5 bases). The V end lost 6 bases, the J end lost 2 bases, and 14 bases lay between the germline ends. This CDR3 is 15 amino acids long. Per the germline V gene, CDR1 is MNHNY and CDR2 is SVGAGI (reference sequence).

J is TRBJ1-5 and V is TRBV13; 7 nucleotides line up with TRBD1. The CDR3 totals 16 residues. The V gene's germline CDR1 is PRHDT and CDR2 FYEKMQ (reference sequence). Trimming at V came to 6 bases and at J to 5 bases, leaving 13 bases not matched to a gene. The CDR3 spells CASRDGVDRVDQPQHF. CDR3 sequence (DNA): TGTGCCAGCAGGGATGGCGTTGACAGGGTGGATCAGCCCCAGCATTTT.

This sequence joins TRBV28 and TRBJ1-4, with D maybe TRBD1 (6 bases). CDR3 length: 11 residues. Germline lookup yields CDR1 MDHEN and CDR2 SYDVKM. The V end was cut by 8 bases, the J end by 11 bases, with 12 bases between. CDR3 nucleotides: TGTGCCAGCGCAACCACAGGGAAACTGTTTTTT. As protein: CASATTGKLFF.

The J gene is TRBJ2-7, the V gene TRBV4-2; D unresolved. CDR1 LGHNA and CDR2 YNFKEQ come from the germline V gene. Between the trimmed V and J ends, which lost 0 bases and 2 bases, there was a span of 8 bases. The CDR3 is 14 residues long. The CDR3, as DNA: TGTGCCAGCAGCCAAGATACGGGTCCCTACGAGCAGTACTTC. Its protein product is CASSQDTGPYEQYF.

CDR3 bases: TGTGCCAGCTCTCCTGGACTAGCGGAGGCCTACAATGAGCAGTTCTTC. Its translation is CASSPGLAEAYNEQFF. This sequence joins TRBV18 and TRBJ2-1; 10 bases are shared with TRBD2. Germline values: CDR1 KGHSH, CDR2 LQKENI. CDR3 length equals 16 residues. Germline trimming cut 6 bases from V and 2 bases from J; bases unmatched to any gene: 7.

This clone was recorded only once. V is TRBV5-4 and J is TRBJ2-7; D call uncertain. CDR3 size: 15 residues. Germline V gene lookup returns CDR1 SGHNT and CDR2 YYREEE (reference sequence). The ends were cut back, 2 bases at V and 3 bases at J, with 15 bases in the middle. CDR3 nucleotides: TGTGCCAGCAGCTTTGGGTCCGACGGCCGCTACGAGCAGTACTTC. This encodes CASSFGSDGRYEQYF.